The T cell receptor beta chain under discussion was sequenced for a study of regulatory T cells in long-lasting Graves disease. Relying on iRepertoire HTBI primers and Arm-PCR of CDR3 regions, the team built TCR beta libraries. TCRdb reprocessed the multiplex PCR reads via MiXCR and lists one record per CDR3 protein. The repertoire holds roughly 410,000 distinct CDR3 sequences, approximately 16% seen once, with about 7.8% in the top ten. Time point here: newly diagnosed GD, antithyroid drugs for less than 3 months. PBMCs were the source of the RNA used for TCR sequencing. V gave up 7 bases and J gave up 0 bases; unmatched junction bases: 9. The CDR3 is 16 residues long. Per germline, CDR1 SGHKS and CDR2 YYEKEE (reference sequence). The same specimen was also included in a second study, on T cells in Graves' hyperthyroidism and ophthalmopathy.

The chain combines TRBV5-5 with TRBJ2-1; 8 nucleotides line up with TRBD2. This TCR was recovered from a woman aged 40 to 50 with Graves disease. The sequencing used peripheral blood mononuclear cells (PBMCs), collected at new diagnosis, from a patient treated with antithyroid drugs. The CDR3 DNA reads TGTGCCAGCGGACTCGGGGGGGGAAGCTCCTACAATGAGCAGTTCTTC. Protein sequence: CASGLGGGSSYNEQFF.